This T cell receptor beta chain was documented in a study of blood T cell repertoires in COVID-19. Profiled with immunoSEQ multiplex PCR; TCRdb holds only in-frame clones, not every one. This table holds some 220,000 clones, nearly 85% found once. The germline V gene has CDR1 MDHEN and CDR2 SYDVKM. V lost 3 bases and J lost 1, with 7 bases in between. The CDR3 totals 13 residues. This rearrangement joins TRBV28 to TRBJ2-7; D is unclear. This TCR was sampled from a human donor in a cohort sampled during active COVID-19. The sample consisted of peripheral blood. The CDR3 nucleotides are TGTGCCAGCAGTTTCCCGGTATCCTACGAGCAGTACTTC. Its protein product is CASSFPVSYEQYF.